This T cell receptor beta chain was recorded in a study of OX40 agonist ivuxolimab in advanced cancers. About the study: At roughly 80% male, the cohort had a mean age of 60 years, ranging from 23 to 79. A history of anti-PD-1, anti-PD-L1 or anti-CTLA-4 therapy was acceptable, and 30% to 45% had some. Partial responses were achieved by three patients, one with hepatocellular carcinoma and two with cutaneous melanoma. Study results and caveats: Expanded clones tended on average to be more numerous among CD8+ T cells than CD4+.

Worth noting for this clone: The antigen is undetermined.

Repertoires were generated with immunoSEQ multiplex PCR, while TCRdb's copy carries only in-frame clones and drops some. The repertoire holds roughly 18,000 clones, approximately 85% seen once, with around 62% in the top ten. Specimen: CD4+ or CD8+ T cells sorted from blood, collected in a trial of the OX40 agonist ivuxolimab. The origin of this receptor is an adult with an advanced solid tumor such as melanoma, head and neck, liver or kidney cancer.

The CDR3 nucleotides are TGTGCCAGCAGTTTCGCAGGGGGAATTGAGCAGTTCTTC. Protein: CASSFAGGIEQFF. The chain combines TRBV27 with TRBJ2-1, with 7 bases fitting TRBD1. Germline CDR1 is MNHEY and CDR2 is SMNVEV (reference sequence). This CDR3 spans 13 amino acids. Losses at the gene ends were 3 bases for V and 9 bases for J; bases not matched to a gene: 5.